This T cell receptor beta chain was retrieved from a study of blood T cell repertoires in COVID-19. About the study: Italy, Spain and the United States were the sources of the convalescent and acute COVID-19 samples.

The CDR3 is made up of 14 amino acids. The ends were cut back, 1 base at V and 0 bases at J, with 8 bases in the middle. The germline gives CDR1 SGHNT, CDR2 YYREEE (reference sequence). Original processing notes: Counts of nucleated cells, estimated from reference gene primer amplification, were obtained. Libraries were prepared by immunoSEQ multiplex PCR; TCRdb keeps only in-frame clonotypes and omits some of them. The V and J calls and clone size are taken from that table; D and trimming were inferred from the DNA. Of 110,000 or so clones listed, roughly 81% are singletons. The TCR was taken from a middle-aged man with acute or convalescent COVID-19. Sequencing used peripheral blood. The gene calls are TRBV5-4 and TRBJ2-7; perhaps TRBD1 as D (5 bases). The CDR3 DNA is TGTGCCAGCAGCTTGCAGGGTCGCTCCTACGAGCAGTACTTC. This sequence encodes CASSLQGRSYEQYF.